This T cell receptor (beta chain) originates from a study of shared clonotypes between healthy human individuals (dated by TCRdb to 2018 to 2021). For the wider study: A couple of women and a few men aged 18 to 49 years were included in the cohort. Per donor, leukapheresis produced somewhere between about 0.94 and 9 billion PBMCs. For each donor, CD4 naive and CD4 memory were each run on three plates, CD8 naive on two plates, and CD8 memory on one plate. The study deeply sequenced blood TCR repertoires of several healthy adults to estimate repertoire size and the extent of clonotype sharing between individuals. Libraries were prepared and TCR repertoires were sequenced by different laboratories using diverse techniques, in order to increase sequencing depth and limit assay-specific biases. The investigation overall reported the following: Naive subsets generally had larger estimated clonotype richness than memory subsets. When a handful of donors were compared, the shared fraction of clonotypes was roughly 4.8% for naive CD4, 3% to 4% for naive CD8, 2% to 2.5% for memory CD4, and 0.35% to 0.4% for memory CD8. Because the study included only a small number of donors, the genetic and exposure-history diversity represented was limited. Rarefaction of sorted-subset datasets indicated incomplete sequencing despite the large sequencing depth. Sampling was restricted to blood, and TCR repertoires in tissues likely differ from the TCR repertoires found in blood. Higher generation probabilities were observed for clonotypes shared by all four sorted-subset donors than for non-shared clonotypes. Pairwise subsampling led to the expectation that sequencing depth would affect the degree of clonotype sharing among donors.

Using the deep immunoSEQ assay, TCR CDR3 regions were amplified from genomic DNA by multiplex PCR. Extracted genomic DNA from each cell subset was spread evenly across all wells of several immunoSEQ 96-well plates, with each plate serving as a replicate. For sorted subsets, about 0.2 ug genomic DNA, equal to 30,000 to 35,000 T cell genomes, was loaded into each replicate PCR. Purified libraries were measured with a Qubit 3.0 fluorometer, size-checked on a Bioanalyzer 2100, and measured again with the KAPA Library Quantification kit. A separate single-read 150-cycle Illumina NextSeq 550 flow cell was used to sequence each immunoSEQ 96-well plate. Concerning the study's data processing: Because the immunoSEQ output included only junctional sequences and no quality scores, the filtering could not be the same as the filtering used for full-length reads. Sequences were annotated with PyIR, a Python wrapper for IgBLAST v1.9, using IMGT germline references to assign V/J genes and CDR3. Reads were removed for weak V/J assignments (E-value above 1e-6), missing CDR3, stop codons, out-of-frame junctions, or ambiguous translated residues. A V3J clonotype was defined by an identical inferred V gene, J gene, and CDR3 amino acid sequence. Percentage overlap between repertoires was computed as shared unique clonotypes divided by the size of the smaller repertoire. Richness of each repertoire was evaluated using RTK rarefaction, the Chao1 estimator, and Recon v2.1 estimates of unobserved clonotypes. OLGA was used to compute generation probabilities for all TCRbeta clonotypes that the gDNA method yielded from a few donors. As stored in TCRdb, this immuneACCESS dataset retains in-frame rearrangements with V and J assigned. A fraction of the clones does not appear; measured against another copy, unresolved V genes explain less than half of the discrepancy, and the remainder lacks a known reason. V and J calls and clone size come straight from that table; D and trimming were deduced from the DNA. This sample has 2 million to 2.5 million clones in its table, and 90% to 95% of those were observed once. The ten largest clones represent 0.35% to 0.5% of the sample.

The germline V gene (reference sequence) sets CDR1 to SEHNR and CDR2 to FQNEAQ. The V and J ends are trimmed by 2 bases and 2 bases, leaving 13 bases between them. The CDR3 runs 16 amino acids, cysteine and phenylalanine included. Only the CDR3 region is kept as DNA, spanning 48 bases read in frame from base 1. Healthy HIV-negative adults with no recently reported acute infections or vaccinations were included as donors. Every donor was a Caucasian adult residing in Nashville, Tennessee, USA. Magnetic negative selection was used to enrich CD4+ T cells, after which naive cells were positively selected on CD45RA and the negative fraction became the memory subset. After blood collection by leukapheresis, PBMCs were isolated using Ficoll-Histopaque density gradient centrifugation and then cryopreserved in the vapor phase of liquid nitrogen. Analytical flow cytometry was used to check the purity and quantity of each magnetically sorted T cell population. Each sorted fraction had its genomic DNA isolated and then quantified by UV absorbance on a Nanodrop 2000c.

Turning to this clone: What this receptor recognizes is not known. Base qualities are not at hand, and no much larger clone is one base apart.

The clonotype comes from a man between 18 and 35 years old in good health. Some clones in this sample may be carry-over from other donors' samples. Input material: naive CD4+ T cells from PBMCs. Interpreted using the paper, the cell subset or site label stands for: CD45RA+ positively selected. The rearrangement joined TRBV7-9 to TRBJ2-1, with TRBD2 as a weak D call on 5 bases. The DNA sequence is TGTGCCAGCAGCTTAAAGGCTAGCCCCCCCTACAATGAGCAGTTCTTC. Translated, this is CASSLKASPPYNEQFF.